This T cell receptor beta chain stems from a study of glioma-infiltrating T cells after dendritic cell vaccination. A single count supports this clone. Up to 2 ug genomic DNA was used for TCRB CDR3 amplification. Clones were sequenced by immunoSEQ multiplex PCR, and TCRdb holds only the in-frame ones, with some missing. The table shows about 92,000 clones, with over 75% occurring only once. This clonotype was sampled from a human donor with glioblastoma. Sequencing was performed on blood, taken before dendritic cell vaccination.

Here the CDR3 DNA reads TGTGCCAGCAGTTACTCGAAAGGGGTGCATCAGCCCCAGCATTTT. Amino acid sequence: CASSYSKGVHQPQHF. This chain joins TRBV6-5 and TRBJ1-5, with a tentative D call TRBD1 (5 bases). V lost 0 bases, J lost 5 bases, and 11 bases lay in between. Germline assignment: CDR1 MNHEY and CDR2 SVGAGI. The CDR3 consists of 15 residues.